This T cell receptor beta chain was retrieved from a study of control samples from healthy donors and cancer patients. The table came from immunoSEQ multiplex PCR; TCRdb's copy has only in-frame clones and leaves some out. The sample shows some 130,000 clones, 75% to 95% of them seen only once. This clone showed up just once. The V gene's germline CDR1 is MGHDK and CDR2 SYGVNS. With 3 bases clipped from V and 13 bases from J, the junction kept 12 bases outside the gene matches. The CDR3 length is 14 residues. This sequence was found in a man aged 35 to 55 in good health. The sample consisted of blood. V and J are TRBV25-1 and TRBJ2-1; 7 nucleotides match TRBD2. In DNA form, the CDR3 reads TGTGCCAGCAGTGACACCCCGTGGGGGGGACTACAGTTCTTC. This translates into CASSDTPWGGLQFF.